This T cell receptor beta chain is from a study of OX40 agonist ivuxolimab in advanced cancers. The study, taken as a whole, reports: The study observed clonal expansion of CD4+ and CD8+ blood T cells by week 6 at 0.1 to 3.0 mg/kg. Partial responders treated at 0.1-3.0 mg/kg exhibited clonal expansion among the lowest measured.

TCRdb's table, derived via immunoSEQ multiplex PCR, lists solely in-frame clones and lacks some. The sample contains around 120,000 clones, roughly nine tenths of which appear only once. For this clone: The target antigen is unknown.

This CDR3 contains 13 residues. V gave up 2 bases and J gave up 7 bases, with 9 bases separating them. Germline lookup yields CDR1 MNHEY and CDR2 SMNVEV (reference sequence). Material: CD4+ or CD8+ T cells sorted from blood, obtained in a trial of the OX40 agonist ivuxolimab. This TCR came from an adult with an advanced solid tumor such as melanoma, head and neck, liver or kidney cancer. The chain recombines TRBV27 with TRBJ1-5, with no clear D. This chain's CDR3 is CASSLQDGQPQHF. For the CDR3, the DNA is TGTGCCAGCAGTTTACAGGACGGGCAGCCCCAGCATTTT.